This TCR beta chain was found in a study of sequential checkpoint blockade in melanoma. Broader study findings: In arm A, pretreatment tumor clonality was associated with response.

This clone was counted between two and nine times. The target antigen is unknown. Treatment in this sample: randomized to nivolumab then ipilimumab (arm A) or the reverse (arm B). The CDR3 runs 16 residues. Repertoires were generated with immunoSEQ multiplex PCR, while TCRdb's copy carries only in-frame clones and drops some. This sample yields under 6,500 clones, of which more than 25% are seen a single time; 8.1% belongs to the top ten. The source of this sequence is a human donor with melanoma. This material consisted of tumor tissue (inferred from file names), taken from a patient given nivolumab and ipilimumab in sequence. This chain connects TRBV1 to TRBJ2-5; no check of the table's D call, TRBD2, against the DNA was made. TRBV1 is given as a pseudogene. CDR3 nucleotide sequence: TGCACCAGCAGCCAAGGAGCGGGGGGCTACAGGGAGACCCAGTACTTC. The encoded protein is CTSSQGAGGYRETQYF.